This T cell receptor (beta chain) was profiled in a study of T cells in Graves' hyperthyroidism and ophthalmopathy. Overall study context: Before any treatment, at initial diagnosis, peripheral blood was collected.

This clonotype occurred many times. The CDR3 has 14 amino acids. The ends were cut back, 0 bases at V and 3 bases at J, with 8 bases in the middle. Germline CDR1 and CDR2: ENHRY and SYGVKD. Template material for amplifying TCR beta CDR3 regions consisted of RNA transcripts. HTBI primers were used for first-round RT-PCR of the TCR CDR3. TCRdb reanalysed the multiplex PCR reads using MiXCR and keeps one entry per CDR3 protein. Counted here are roughly 500,000 distinct CDR3 sequences, roughly 13% occurring once; the ten biggest clones make up around 5.4%. Sequenced input: blood. This chain joins TRBV10-3 and TRBJ1-1; D is undetermined. The receptor was isolated from a woman in her twenties or thirties with Graves' hyperthyroidism that later progressed to Graves' ophthalmopathy. In DNA form, the CDR3 reads TGTGCCATCAGTGAGTCGGAAGTTCACACTGAAGCTTTCTTT. Residues: CAISESEVHTEAFF.